The present T cell receptor (beta chain) was sequenced within a study of OX40 agonist ivuxolimab in advanced cancers. Study results and limitations: Expanded clones belonging to CD8+ T cells outnumbered, on average, those of CD4+.

About this clone itself: The antigen is not known.

Clones were read by immunoSEQ multiplex PCR, and TCRdb kept only the in-frame ones, dropping some. The sample holds 72,000 or so clones, 80% seen once. The investigators sampled blood at baseline, at cycle 4 day 1, and at cycle 7 day 1. The TCR originated in an adult with an advanced solid tumor such as melanoma, head and neck, liver or kidney cancer. The sample here was CD4+ or CD8+ T cells sorted from blood, taken in a trial of the OX40 agonist ivuxolimab.

CDR3 coding DNA: TGTGCCAGCAGCTTTGACAGGGGACATTACGAGCAGTACTTC. Residues: CASSFDRGHYEQYF. The chain couples TRBV7-8 to TRBJ2-7; 8 nucleotides line up with TRBD1. The CDR3 is made up of 14 amino acids. Trimming took 3 bases from V and 4 from J; bases not matched to a gene: 5. CDR1 is SGHVS, CDR2 FQNEAQ, per germline. Full variable domain (rest looked up from reference TRBV7-8 and TRBJ2-7): GAGVSQSPRYKVAKRGQDVALRCDPISGHVSLFWYQQALGQGPEFLTYFQNEAQLDKSGLPSDRFFAERPEGSVSTLKIQRTQQEDSAVYLCASSFDRGHYEQYFGPGTRLTVT.